The following is a TCR beta chain sequence with its context. Antigen specificity is unknown. This record belongs to a study of OX40 agonist ivuxolimab in advanced cancers. Findings of the study overall: More expanded clones were found, on average, in CD8+ than in CD4+ T cells.

Sampled blood was obtained at baseline, cycle 4 day 1, and cycle 7 day 1. The repertoire was sequenced with immunoSEQ multiplex PCR; TCRdb's copy has only in-frame clones and lacks some. The table has about 64,000 clones, approximately 86% seen once; the top ten hold 2.5% to 3%. V was shortened by 5 bases and J by 3 bases, with 11 bases between the two germline ends. Germline CDR1 reads MDHEN; CDR2 reads SYDVKM. This CDR3 is built from 14 residues. Specimen: CD4+ or CD8+ T cells sorted from blood, collected in a trial of the OX40 agonist ivuxolimab. The chain couples TRBV28 to TRBJ1-3; D is ambiguous. This receptor was obtained from an adult with an advanced solid tumor such as melanoma, head and neck, liver or kidney cancer. The CDR3 coding sequence is TGTGCCAGCAGTCAGAAAAAGGGTGGAAACACCATATATTTT. It codes for CASSQKKGGNTIYF. The variable domain in full, completed from reference TRBV28 and TRBJ1-3, reads DVKVTQSSRYLVKRTGEKVFLECVQDMDHENMFWYRQDPGLGLRLIYFSYDVKMKEKGDIPEGYSVSREKKERFSLILESASTNQTSMYLCASSQKKGGNTIYFGEGSWLTVV.